Below, 14 T cell receptor beta chains from the same sample are listed, as sequenced in a study of cytomegalovirus exposure and HLA in healthy donors. The PCR made use of 60 Vbeta and 13 Jbeta primers. Some clones are missing from TCRdb's copy, which holds only in-frame ones; the method was immunoSEQ multiplex PCR. Here the sample spans about 160,000 clones, 65% to 80% being singletons. Sequencing was done on a sample of PBMCs. These receptor sequences come from a middle-aged man in good health and CMV-seronegative.

This clone appeared a few times. The chain has TRBV7-9 and TRBJ1-4; maybe TRBD1 (6 bases). V was cut by 4 bases and J by 3 bases, with 12 bases left in between. The germline V gene has CDR1 SEHNR and CDR2 FQNEAQ (reference sequence). This CDR3 is 15 amino acids long. CDR3 loop: CASSSAGAANEKLFF. CDR3 in DNA: TGTGCCAGCAGCTCTGCGGGGGCGGCTAATGAAAAACTGTTTTTT.

This clone was detected once. The rearrangement links TRBV9 to TRBJ2-3, with D perhaps TRBD2 (5 bases). This CDR3 is 17 amino acids long. Between the trimmed V and J ends, which lost 0 bases and 2 bases, there was a span of 16 bases. Germline V gives CDR1 SGDLS, CDR2 YYNGEE. In DNA, the CDR3 is TGTGCCAGCAGCGTAGTAGGACTCGACTATTCCACAGATACGCAGTATTTT. It codes for CASSVVGLDYSTDTQYF.

This sequence joins TRBV5-1 and TRBJ1-4; TRBD1 is a possible D gene (5 bases). V was cut by 0 bases and J by 5 bases, with 11 bases left in between. In germline, CDR1 is SGHRS, CDR2 YFSETQ. The CDR3 sequence is 15 residues long. The CDR3 reads CASSLEGPPNEKLFF. CDR3 nucleotide sequence: TGCGCCAGCAGCTTGGAGGGGCCGCCGAATGAAAAACTGTTTTTT.

This clone has a handful of counts. The chain recombines TRBV27 with TRBJ1-1; 7 nucleotides agree with TRBD1. V dropped 5 bases and J dropped 1; count of bases not matched to a gene: 7. The length of the CDR3 is 15 residues. The V gene's germline CDR1 is MNHEY and CDR2 SMNVEV (reference sequence). The CDR3 bases are TGTGCCAGCAGTGCGCGGGGACAGCCGAACACTGAAGCTTTCTTT. The encoded protein is CASSARGQPNTEAFF.

The gene calls are TRBV6-5 and TRBJ1-2, with 8 bases that match TRBD1. J was trimmed by 8 bases and V by 3 bases; bases with no gene match: 14. CDR1 MNHEY and CDR2 SVGAGI come from the germline V gene. CDR3 length: 16 amino acids. The CDR3 region has the DNA TGTGCCAGCAGTTATGGGACAGGTTTCGATGGATACGGCTACACCTTC. This sequence encodes CASSYGTGFDGYGYTF.

The V call is TRBV11-3, the J call TRBJ1-5; no reliable D call. Trimming cost V 6 bases and J 2 bases, with 17 bases left between them. This CDR3 has 16 amino acids. Per the germline V gene, CDR1 is SGHNT and CDR2 is YENEEA. The CDR3 loop is CASSPDWRRGNQPQHF. The DNA of the CDR3 is TGTGCCAGCAGTCCCGATTGGAGGAGAGGCAATCAGCCCCAGCATTTT.

Comment on this clone: One end of the junction varies from germline; a read error may be responsible. This sample also contains other DNA sequences that code for the same CDR3. The rearrangement uses TRBV5-1 and TRBJ2-7; 8 positions agree with TRBD1. The CDR3 spans 14 residues. Germline values: CDR1 SGHRS, CDR2 YFSETQ. CDR3 sequence: CASSVTGEYYEQYF. CDR3 bases: TGCGCCAGCAGCGTGACAGGGGAGTATTACGAGCAGTACTTT.

This clone was seen just once. V usage is TRBV7-9 and J usage is TRBJ2-7; 8 positions agree with TRBD1. This CDR3 is 12 amino acids long. In germline, CDR1 is SEHNR, CDR2 FQNEAQ (reference sequence). Germline trimming cut 10 bases from V and 2 bases from J; bases unmatched to any gene: 4. The CDR3 DNA follows: TGTGCCACCGGGGACAGGACCTACGAGCAGTACTTC. Its translation: CATGDRTYEQYF.

The rearrangement links TRBV28 to TRBJ2-1; weak D call: TRBD1 (5 bases). Trimming cost V 6 bases and J 0 bases, with 12 bases left between them. The CDR3 is 15 amino acids. Germline V gene sequence: CDR1 MDHEN, CDR2 SYDVKM. The CDR3 coding sequence is TGTGCCAGCAGCCCGGACACCAGCTCCTACAATGAGCAGTTCTTC. Its translation: CASSPDTSSYNEQFF. Full variable domain (missing parts from reference TRBV28 and TRBJ2-1): DVKVTQSSRYLVKRTGEKVFLECVQDMDHENMFWYRQDPGLGLRLIYFSYDVKMKEKGDIPEGYSVSREKKERFSLILESASTNQTSMYLCASSPDTSSYNEQFFGPGTRLTVL.

This rearrangement joins TRBV2 to TRBJ2-7; D may be TRBD1 (6 bases). V lost 6 bases to trimming and J lost 4 bases, with 10 bases between them. CDR1 and CDR2 (germline): SNHLY, FYNNEI. This CDR3 has 12 amino acids. The CDR3 reads CASRADSYEQYF. In nucleotides, the CDR3 is TGTGCCAGCAGAGCGGACAGTTACGAGCAGTACTTC.

The genes are TRBV30 and TRBJ1-1; TRBD1 matches at 9 bases. The germline V gene has CDR1 GTSNPN and CDR2 SVGIG (reference sequence). V shed 1 base and J 3 bases; nucleotides not matched to a gene: 24. The CDR3 loop spans 21 amino acids. CDR3 sequence (DNA): TGTGCCTGGAGTGGGCCCGTCCGGGACAGGGATGGGACTGTAGGGCACACTGAAGCTTTCTTT. It encodes CAWSGPVRDRDGTVGHTEAFF.

The CDR3 reads CASSLGQVDNEQFF. The CDR3 DNA sequence: TGTGCCAGCAGCCTTGGACAGGTTGACAATGAGCAGTTCTTC. This sequence joins TRBV11-1 and TRBJ2-1; TRBD1 matches 7 bases. Germline trimming cut 5 bases from V and 5 bases from J; bases unmatched to any gene: 6. Looked up from germline, CDR1 is SGHAT and CDR2 is FQDESV (reference sequence). The CDR3 covers 14 residues.

The CDR3 loop is CASSGSFGDYGYTF. The CDR3 bases are TGTGCCAGCTCCGGGAGCTTTGGCGACTATGGCTACACCTTC. The chain joins TRBV18 to TRBJ1-2; D ambiguous. V was shortened by 6 bases and J by 3 bases, with 14 bases between the two germline ends. The CDR3 has 14 amino acids. CDR1 and CDR2 from the germline V gene are KGHSH and LQKENI. Filled out from reference TRBV18 and TRBJ1-2, the complete variable domain reads NAGVMQNPRHLVRRRGQEARLRCSPMKGHSHVYWYRQLPEEGLKFMVYLQKENIIDESGMPKERFSAEFPKEGPSILRIQQVVRGDSAAYFCASSGSFGDYGYTFGSGTRLTVV.

The chain is built from TRBV9 and TRBJ2-2, with TRBD2 matching over 8 bases. CDR3 length: 15 amino acids. V was pared by 4 bases and J by 5 bases, with 7 bases of the junction left unmatched. Germline V gives CDR1 SGDLS, CDR2 YYNGEE. The CDR3 protein is CASSSRGGLTGELFF. The CDR3 DNA is TGTGCCAGCAGCTCACGGGGGGGGCTGACCGGGGAGCTGTTTTTT.